Considering frequency, the clone carrying this T cell receptor beta chain is medium-sized (0.01 to 0.1%). UMI-labeled 5' RACE yielded the TRB cDNA libraries. Each CDR3 protein gets one entry in TCRdb, which reprocessed the 5' RACE reads and gives no DNA. The ten top clones account for approximately 1.4%, within a sample of some 50,000 distinct CDR3 sequences. This entry comes from a study of CXCR3-negative and CXCR3-positive naive CD8 T cells. The CDR3 loop spans 16 amino acids. Germline V gives CDR1 DFQATT, CDR2 SNEGSKA (reference sequence). The sample was naive CXCR3- CD8+ T cells from blood. This sample's subset: CD45RO-CCR7+CD27+CD95- naive CD8+ T cells lacking CXCR3 (TNR3-). The chain uses TRBV20-1 and TRBJ2-3; with no DNA, the TCRdb D assignment of TRBD2 cannot be verified. The sequence was collected from a human donor in good health. Some clones in this sample may be carry-over from other donors' samples. The chain's CDR3 is CSARDRASGDSDTQYF.